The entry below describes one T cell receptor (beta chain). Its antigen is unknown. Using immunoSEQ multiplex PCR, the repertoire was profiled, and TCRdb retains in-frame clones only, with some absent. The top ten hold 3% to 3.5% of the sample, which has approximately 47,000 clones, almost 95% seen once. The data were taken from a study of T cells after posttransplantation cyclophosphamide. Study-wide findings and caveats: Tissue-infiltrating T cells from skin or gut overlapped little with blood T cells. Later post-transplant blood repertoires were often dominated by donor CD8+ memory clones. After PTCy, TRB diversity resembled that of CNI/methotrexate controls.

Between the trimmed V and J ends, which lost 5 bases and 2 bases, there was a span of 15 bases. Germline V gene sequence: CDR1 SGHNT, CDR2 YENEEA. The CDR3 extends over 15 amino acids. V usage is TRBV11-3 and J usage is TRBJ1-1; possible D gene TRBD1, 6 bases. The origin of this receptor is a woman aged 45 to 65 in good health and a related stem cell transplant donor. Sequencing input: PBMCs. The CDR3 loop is CASSASGGGNTEAFF. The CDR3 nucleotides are TGTGCCAGCAGCGCCAGTGGTGGGGGCAACACTGAAGCTTTCTTT.